This entry lists 32 T cell receptor beta chains sequenced from one sample in a study of shared clonotypes between healthy human individuals. Profiling relied on immunoSEQ multiplex PCR, and the TCRdb table lists in-frame clones only, not all of them. Among around 2,000,000 clones listed, 90% to 95% were seen once. The sequenced sample was naive CD4+ T cells sorted from blood. Specified subset: CD45RA+ positively selected. The source of these receptors is a man between 18 and 35 years old in good health.

The chain links TRBV27 to TRBJ1-1; D may be TRBD1 (5 bases). Per the germline V gene, CDR1 is MNHEY and CDR2 is SMNVEV (reference sequence). The V gene lost 2 bases and the J gene lost 1 base, with 8 bases spanning the gap. This CDR3 spans 14 amino acids. CDR3 sequence reads: CASSLGAGNTEAFF. For the CDR3, the DNA is TGTGCCAGCAGTTTAGGGGCGGGGAACACTGAAGCTTTCTTT.

The chain joins TRBV19 to TRBJ1-5; D may be TRBD1 (5 bases). The CDR3 sequence is 16 residues long. V gave up 3 bases and J gave up 2 bases, with 14 bases separating them. Per germline, CDR1 LNHDA and CDR2 SQIVND (reference sequence). CDR3 loop: CASSILAAGGNQPQHF. The CDR3 nucleotides read TGTGCCAGTAGTATTCTGGCCGCGGGGGGCAATCAGCCCCAGCATTTT.

The V gene is TRBV4-1, the J gene TRBJ1-1; TRBD1 aligns across 7 bases. The J segment lost 1 base and the V segment lost 0 bases, leaving 8 bases of the junction unmatched. CDR1 and CDR2 (germline): MGHRA, YSYEKL. The CDR3 covers 17 residues. CDR3 nucleotide sequence: TGCGCCAGCAGCCAAGAGGGGACAGTCGGTAGGAACACTGAAGCTTTCTTT. This translates into CASSQEGTVGRNTEAFF.

This clone appeared a single time. The V call is TRBV7-2, the J call TRBJ2-7; possibly TRBD1 for D (5 bases). Germline lookup yields CDR1 SGHTA and CDR2 FQGNSA. The length of the CDR3 is 13 residues. The V end was cut by 2 bases, the J end by 3 bases, with 8 bases between. CDR3 sequence reads: CASSLRGIYEQYF. The CDR3 DNA sequence: TGTGCCAGCAGCTTAAGGGGAATCTACGAGCAGTACTTC. Full variable domain (remainder filled in from reference TRBV7-2 and TRBJ2-7): GAGVSQSPSNKVTEKGKDVELRCDPISGHTALYWYRQSLGQGLEFLIYFQGNSAPDKSGLPSDRFSAERTGGSVSTLTIQRTQQEDSAVYLCASSLRGIYEQYFGPGTRLTVT.

The chain has TRBV5-4 and TRBJ2-7, with D unresolved. Matching the DNA end better, TRBJ2-4 makes the J call doubtful. This CDR3 contains 14 residues. From germline, CDR1 is SGHNT and CDR2 YYREEE (reference sequence). CDR3 nucleotide sequence: TGTGCCAGCAGCTTGGATCCGTCAGAAGACATTCAGTACTTC. This sequence encodes CASSLDPSEDIQYF.

The chain joins TRBV5-1 to TRBJ1-2, with TRBD1 matching over 9 bases. With V trimmed by 0 bases and J by 4 bases, 7 bases remained unmatched. CDR1 and CDR2 (germline): SGHRS, YFSETQ. This CDR3 region has 16 residues. The CDR3 nucleotides are TGCGCCAGCAGCTTGGCCGGTGGGACAGGGACCTATGGCTACACCTTC. This encodes CASSLAGGTGTYGYTF. Looking up the rest from reference TRBV5-1 and TRBJ1-2 gives the full variable domain: KAGVTQTPRYLIKTRGQQVTLSCSPISGHRSVSWYQQTPGQGLQFLFEYFSETQRNKGNFPGRFSGRQFSNSRSEMNVSTLELGDSALYLCASSLAGGTGTYGYTFGSGTRLTVV.

The chain carries TRBV6-1 and TRBJ1-5; D is unclear. With 8 bases removed from V and 1 base from J, the gap between germline ends came to 12 bases. The CDR3 covers 14 residues. The germline V gene encodes CDR1 MNHNS and CDR2 SASEGT. The CDR3 nucleotides read TGTGCCAGCCTCTTGGGCGGCAGCAATCAGCCCCAGCATTTT. Amino acids: CASLLGGSNQPQHF.

The chain uses TRBV19 and TRBJ2-7, with D perhaps TRBD2 (6 bases). Germline loops: CDR1 LNHDA, CDR2 SQIVND (reference sequence). V was trimmed by 4 bases and J by 2 bases, leaving 12 bases between them. The CDR3 is made up of 14 amino acids. This CDR3 reads CASSTQGLPYEQYF. The DNA of the CDR3 is TGTGCCAGTAGTACGCAGGGACTTCCCTACGAGCAGTACTTC.

The rearrangement links TRBV5-1 to TRBJ2-3; TRBD2 matches at 11 bases. Trimming removed 5 bases from V and 2 bases from J; junction bases left unmatched: 4. The CDR3 consists of 15 residues. Germline CDR1 reads SGHRS; CDR2 reads YFSETQ. The CDR3 reads CASSGSGRDTDTQYF. CDR3 bases: TGCGCCAGCAGTGGTAGCGGGAGGGACACAGATACGCAGTATTTT.

With regard to this clone: Additional DNA sequences in this sample encode the identical CDR3. The CDR3 bases are TGTGCCAGCAGCCTCTCGAGAAGCACAGATACGCAGTATTTT. Translation gives CASSLSRSTDTQYF. The J gene is TRBJ2-3, the V gene TRBV11-2; D remains unclear. Germline V gene data show CDR1 as SGHAT and CDR2 as FQNNGV. V lost 5 bases and J lost 0, with 9 bases in between. The CDR3 runs to 14 residues.

The count of this clone is one. This chain links TRBV6-5 with TRBJ2-7; D perhaps matches TRBD1 (6 bases). Germline CDR1 MNHEY, CDR2 SVGAGI. The CDR3 is 15 amino acids. The V and J ends lost 3 bases and 0 bases respectively, with 12 bases between them. The CDR3 bases are TGTGCCAGCAGTTATGTTACAGGGAGCTCCTACGAGCAGTACTTC. This gives the protein CASSYVTGSSYEQYF.

The rearrangement joins TRBV4-3 to TRBJ1-2; 7 bases fit TRBD1. The germline V gene has CDR1 LGHNA and CDR2 YSLEER. J was trimmed by 4 bases and V by 0 bases; bases with no gene match: 5. CDR3 length: 15 residues. The CDR3 region has the DNA TGCGCCAGCAGCCAAGAATCCGGGACAGTCTATGGCTACACCTTC. It specifies CASSQESGTVYGYTF.

This rearrangement joins TRBV11-2 to TRBJ2-7, with D unresolved. The germline gives CDR1 SGHAT, CDR2 FQNNGV. With 2 bases removed from V and 7 bases from J, the gap between germline ends came to 9 bases. There are 12 residues in the CDR3. The DNA for the CDR3 is TGTGCCAGCAGCTTATACCGGGTAGAGCAGTACTTC. As protein: CASSLYRVEQYF.

This sequence joins TRBV6-5 and TRBJ2-7; 8 bases fit TRBD2. The germline V gene has CDR1 MNHEY and CDR2 SVGAGI. The CDR3 totals 16 residues. Trimming cost V 1 base and J 0 bases; bases outside gene matches: 5. The CDR3 loop is CASSYLSSGYSYEQYF. For the CDR3, the DNA is TGTGCCAGCAGTTACTTGTCTAGCGGGTACTCCTACGAGCAGTACTTC.

A single count supports this clone. This chain links TRBV5-8 with TRBJ1-5; 7 nucleotides agree with TRBD1. The CDR3 runs 15 residues. CDR1 is SGHTS and CDR2 is YDEGEE in the germline V gene. Trimming removed 4 bases from V and 6 bases from J; junction bases left unmatched: 10. The CDR3 DNA reads as TGTGCCAGCAGCCTCTTACAGGGGACGAGTCAGCCCCAGCATTTT. Its protein product is CASSLLQGTSQPQHF.

The chain is built from TRBV6-1 and TRBJ1-4, with no clear D. This CDR3 region has 13 residues. From germline, CDR1 is MNHNS and CDR2 SASEGT. The germline V and J ends were trimmed by 3 bases and 10 bases, with 12 bases remaining between them. The CDR3 here is CASSDPDRRKLFF. CDR3 DNA: TGTGCCAGCAGTGACCCGGACCGGCGAAAACTGTTTTTT.

This chain uses TRBV27 with TRBJ2-5, with D unresolved. CDR1 and CDR2 from the germline V gene are MNHEY and SMNVEV (reference sequence). V gave up 4 bases and J gave up 4 bases, with 10 bases separating them. The CDR3 totals 13 residues. The CDR3: CASSSPSGETQYF. As DNA, the CDR3 is TGTGCCAGCAGTTCACCCTCGGGAGAGACCCAGTACTTC.

For this clone: Other DNA sequences from this sample encode an identical CDR3 as well. The gene calls are TRBV7-9 and TRBJ1-1; D not resolved. V dropped 6 bases and J dropped 0 bases, with 8 bases sitting between them. Per germline, CDR1 SEHNR and CDR2 FQNEAQ (reference sequence). The CDR3 covers 13 residues. The DNA of the CDR3 is TGTGCCAGCAGTTTCGAGTTGAACACTGAAGCTTTCTTT. Protein: CASSFELNTEAFF.

This clone appeared a single time. This chain's CDR3 is CASSYSPRVNTEAFF. CDR3 DNA: TGTGCCAGCAGTTACTCGCCCAGGGTAAACACTGAAGCTTTCTTT. The chain combines TRBV6-6 with TRBJ1-1; weak D call: TRBD1 (5 bases). This CDR3 spans 15 amino acids. Trimming left V 0 bases short and J 2 bases short, with 10 bases between. Germline V CDR1 and CDR2: MNHNY, SVGAGI (reference sequence).

The chain combines TRBV2 with TRBJ1-4, with 7 nucleotides matching TRBD1. V lost 6 bases, J lost 8 bases, and 6 bases stayed unmatched. The germline V gene has CDR1 SNHLY and CDR2 FYNNEI. CDR3 size: 13 residues. The CDR3 is CASRAGQVEKLFF. Here the CDR3 DNA reads TGTGCCAGCAGGGCCGGACAGGTCGAAAAACTGTTTTTT.

The chain recombines TRBV27 with TRBJ1-2, with no clear D. This CDR3 is built from 15 residues. The V and J ends lost 5 bases and 5 bases respectively, with 18 bases between them. CDR1 is MNHEY and CDR2 is SMNVEV in the germline V gene (reference sequence). CDR3 DNA: TGTGCCAGCAGTAGGACTTCGCCCACGGGGTATGGCTACACCTTC. As protein: CASSRTSPTGYGYTF.

The genes are TRBV6-6 and TRBJ2-2; the match to TRBD2 covers 7 bases. The V gene end was trimmed by 3 bases and the J gene end by 2 bases; junction bases not matched to a gene: 6. Germline CDR1 MNHNY, CDR2 SVGAGI (reference sequence). This CDR3 is built from 16 residues. The CDR3 here is CASSYGSGINTGELFF. As DNA, the CDR3 is TGTGCCAGCAGTTATGGGAGCGGGATAAACACCGGGGAGCTGTTTTTT.

The chain has TRBV4-3 and TRBJ2-3; 10 positions agree with TRBD2. The CDR3 consists of 14 residues. Losses at the gene ends were 6 bases for V and 1 base for J; bases not matched to a gene: 1. Germline CDR1 is LGHNA and CDR2 is YSLEER. Written as DNA, the CDR3 is TGCGCCAGCAGAACTAGCGGGGGCACAGATACGCAGTATTTT. This codes for CASRTSGGTDTQYF.

The rearrangement links TRBV12-5 to TRBJ2-1, with D possibly being TRBD2 (6 bases). The CDR3 is 15 residues long. The germline V gene has CDR1 LGHNT and CDR2 FRNRAP. The V gene lost 7 bases and the J gene lost 2 bases, with 15 bases spanning the gap. This CDR3 is CASVTGTSPYNEQFF. The CDR3 coding sequence is TGTGCTAGTGTCACCGGGACTTCCCCCTACAATGAGCAGTTCTTC.

The chain is built from TRBV28 and TRBJ1-2; the match to TRBD1 covers 7 bases. This CDR3 contains 17 residues. The germline V gene has CDR1 MDHEN and CDR2 SYDVKM. After removal of 6 bases from V and 0 bases from J, the junction contained 13 bases not matched to a gene. The CDR3 region is CASSPRTGHSSNYGYTF. Written as DNA, the CDR3 is TGTGCCAGCAGCCCCAGGACAGGCCACTCATCTAACTATGGCTACACCTTC.

V gene TRBV5-6 combines with J gene TRBJ2-7; no firm D call. Germline values: CDR1 SGHDT, CDR2 YYEEEE. CDR3 length: 16 amino acids. The ends were cut back, 0 bases at V and 4 bases at J, with 17 bases in the middle. CDR3 sequence reads: CASSLGLWGIGYEQYF. The DNA of the CDR3 is TGTGCCAGCAGCTTGGGTCTTTGGGGAATCGGGTACGAGCAGTACTTC. Combining the CDR3 with reference TRBV5-6 and TRBJ2-7 gives the whole variable domain DAGVTQSPTHLIKTRGQQVTLRCSPKSGHDTVSWYQQALGQGPQFIFQYYEEEERQRGNFPDRFSGHQFPNYSSELNVNALLLGDSALYLCASSLGLWGIGYEQYFGPGTRLTVT.

The chain joins TRBV11-2 to TRBJ1-5, with 7 bases fitting TRBD1. The germline CDR1 and CDR2 sequences are SGHAT and FQNNGV. The CDR3 consists of 15 residues. V dropped 5 bases and J dropped 3; count of bases not matched to a gene: 7. The CDR3 loop is CASSHPTGDNQPQHF. CDR3 bases: TGTGCCAGCAGCCATCCAACAGGGGACAATCAGCCCCAGCATTTT.

The J gene is TRBJ1-5, the V gene TRBV25-1, with D possibly matching TRBD1 (6 bases). The V gene's germline CDR1 is MGHDK and CDR2 SYGVNS. The CDR3 is made up of 14 amino acids. V lost 5 bases to trimming and J lost 3 bases, with 11 bases between them. The chain's CDR3 is CASSQQGINQPQHF. CDR3 in DNA: TGTGCCAGCAGTCAACAGGGAATCAATCAGCCCCAGCATTTT.

The CDR3 coding sequence is TGTGCCAGCAGCACTGGACAGGGGTATGGCTACACCTTC. It translates to CASSTGQGYGYTF. The chain has TRBV7-8 and TRBJ1-2; 9 positions match TRBD1. CDR1 is SGHVS, CDR2 FQNEAQ, per germline. V lost 5 bases, J lost 5 bases, and 3 bases stayed unmatched. There are 13 residues in the CDR3.

The chain links TRBV10-3 to TRBJ1-1; TRBD1 is a possible D gene (6 bases). V lost 7 bases and J 4 bases, leaving 13 bases between the germline ends. CDR1 ENHRY and CDR2 SYGVKD come from the germline V gene. The CDR3 consists of 13 residues. The CDR3 region is CAITLDRSTEAFF. The DNA of the CDR3 is TGTGCCATCACCCTTGACAGGTCCACTGAAGCTTTCTTT.

This rearrangement joins TRBV5-4 to TRBJ2-7; D call uncertain. This CDR3 is built from 14 residues. Trimming took 1 base from V and 1 from J, leaving 9 bases between them. Germline lookup yields CDR1 SGHNT and CDR2 YYREEE (reference sequence). CDR3: CASSLMGLSYEQYF. The CDR3, as DNA: TGTGCCAGCAGCTTGATGGGCCTATCCTACGAGCAGTACTTC.

A remark on this clone: This sample includes further DNA sequences coding for the same CDR3. The chain couples TRBV9 to TRBJ1-5, with 8 bases aligning to TRBD1. Germline V gene data show CDR1 as SGDLS and CDR2 as YYNGEE. With V trimmed by 0 bases and J by 5 bases, 4 bases remained unmatched. This CDR3 contains 15 residues. CDR3 coding DNA: TGTGCCAGCAGCGTAGGACAGGGGAGGGATCAGCCCCAGCATTTT. It yields the protein CASSVGQGRDQPQHF.